This T cell receptor beta chain was sequenced for a study of identifying expanded T cells in peripheral blood. Overall study findings and caveats: Clone count variance between roughly two-week samples rose with total template count.

In regard to this clone: Its antigen is not known.

Trimming took 5 bases from V and 0 from J, leaving 10 bases between them. Looked up from germline, CDR1 is MNHEY and CDR2 is SVGAGI. This CDR3 is built from 14 residues. Collection occurred without any documented infections or immune events in donors. TCRdb keeps only in-frame clones here, not all; method: immunoSEQ multiplex PCR. The sample records 95,000 to 100,000 clones, around 88% being singletons. Sequencing input: blood. The chain joins TRBV6-5 to TRBJ2-5; D remains unclear. This TCR was sampled from a person aged 18-70 years in good health. CDR3 residues: CASSPTLYQETQYF. CDR3 nucleotide sequence: TGTGCCAGCAGTCCTACTTTATACCAAGAGACCCAGTACTTC.